This T cell receptor (beta chain) was identified in a study of regulatory dendritic cells for organ transplantation. At the level of the study: Regulatory dendritic cells came from monocytes given vitamin D3 and IL-10. Day 6 dendritic cell cultures were stimulated with LPS. Notes on the study in general: Mature dendritic cells appeared to drive more memory CD8+ clonal expansion than regulatory ones.

A remark on this clone: Its antigen is unknown.

TCRdb keeps only in-frame clones here, not all; method: immunoSEQ multiplex PCR. Of 20,000 to 25,000 clones detected, 70% to 90% appear once; the ten largest clones hold around 0.68%. CDR3 size: 18 residues. The germline V gene has CDR1 MNHNS and CDR2 SASEGT. Trimming took off 3 bases at V and 0 bases at J, with 21 bases between the two ends. Sorted subsets were CFSE-labeled and cultured four to five days with allogeneic dendritic cells. Memory T cells were CD45RO+, naive were CD45RA+, sorted by FACS. V gene TRBV6-1 combines with J gene TRBJ2-7; D gene ambiguous. The specimen sequenced was naive CD4+ T cells from blood cultured with regulatory dendritic cells. Subset given: CD45RA+ naive T cells. The sequence was obtained from a human donor in good health. This CDR3 is CASSELIGPPISSYEQYF. For the CDR3, the DNA is TGTGCCAGCAGTGAGTTAATTGGGCCCCCAATAAGCTCCTACGAGCAGTACTTC.